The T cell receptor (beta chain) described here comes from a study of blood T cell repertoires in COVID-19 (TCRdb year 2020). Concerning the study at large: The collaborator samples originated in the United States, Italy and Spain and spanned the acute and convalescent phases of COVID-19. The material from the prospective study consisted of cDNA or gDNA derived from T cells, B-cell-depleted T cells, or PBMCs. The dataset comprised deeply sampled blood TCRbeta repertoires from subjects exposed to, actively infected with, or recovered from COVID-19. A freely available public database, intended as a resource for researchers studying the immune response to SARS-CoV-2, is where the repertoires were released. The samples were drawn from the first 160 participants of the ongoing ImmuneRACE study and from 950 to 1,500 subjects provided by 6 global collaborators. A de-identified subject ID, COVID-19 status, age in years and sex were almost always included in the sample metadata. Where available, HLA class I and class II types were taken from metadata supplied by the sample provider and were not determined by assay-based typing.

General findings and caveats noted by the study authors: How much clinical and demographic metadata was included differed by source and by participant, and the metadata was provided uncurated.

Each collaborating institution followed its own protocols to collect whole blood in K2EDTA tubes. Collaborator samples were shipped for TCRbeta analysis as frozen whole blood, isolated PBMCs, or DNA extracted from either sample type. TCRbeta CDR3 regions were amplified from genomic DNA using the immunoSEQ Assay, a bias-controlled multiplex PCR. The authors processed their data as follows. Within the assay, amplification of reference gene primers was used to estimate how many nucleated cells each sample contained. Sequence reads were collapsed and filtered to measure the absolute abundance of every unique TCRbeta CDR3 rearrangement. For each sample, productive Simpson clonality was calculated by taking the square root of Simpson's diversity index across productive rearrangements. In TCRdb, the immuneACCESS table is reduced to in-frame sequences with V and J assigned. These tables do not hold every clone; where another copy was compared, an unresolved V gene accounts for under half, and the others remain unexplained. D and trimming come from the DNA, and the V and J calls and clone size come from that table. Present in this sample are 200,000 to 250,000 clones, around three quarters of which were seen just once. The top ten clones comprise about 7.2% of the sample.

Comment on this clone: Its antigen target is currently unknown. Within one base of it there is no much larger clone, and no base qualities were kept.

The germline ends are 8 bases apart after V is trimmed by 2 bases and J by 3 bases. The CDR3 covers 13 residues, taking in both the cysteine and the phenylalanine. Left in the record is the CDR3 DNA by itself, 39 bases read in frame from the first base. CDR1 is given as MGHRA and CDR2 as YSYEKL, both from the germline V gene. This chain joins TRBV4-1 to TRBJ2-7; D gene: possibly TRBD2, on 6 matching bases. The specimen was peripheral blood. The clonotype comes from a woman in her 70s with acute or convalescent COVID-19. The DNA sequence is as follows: TGCGCCAGCAGCCAATCGGGGGACTACGAGCAGTACTTC. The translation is CASSQSGDYEQYF.